This passage covers 9 T cell receptor beta chains from one sample sequenced in a study of CD8 T cells in Susac syndrome. Random hexamers primed reverse transcription of about 0.5 to 1 ug RNA. One entry per CDR3 protein, called by TCRdb with MiXCR from the immunoSEQ multiplex PCR reads. The top ten hold over 0.12% of the sample, which has roughly 150,000 distinct CDR3 sequences, over 95% seen once. The material sequenced was CD8+ T cells from PBMCs. The receptors were gathered from a human donor with multiple sclerosis.

The chain combines TRBV20-1 with TRBJ2-1; 7 nucleotides align to TRBD2. V lost 8 bases, J lost 2 bases, and 9 bases stayed unmatched. CDR3 length: 14 amino acids. The germline V gene has CDR1 DFQATT and CDR2 SNEGSKA (reference sequence). CDR3 bases: TGCAGTCCGGACGAGCGGGGAGCCTACAATGAGCAGTTCTTC. This sequence encodes CSPDERGAYNEQFF.

This rearrangement joins TRBV3-1 to TRBJ1-1, with D perhaps matching TRBD1 (5 bases). The CDR3 covers 15 residues. Trimming took 1 base from V and 3 from J, leaving 12 bases between them. Per the germline V gene, CDR1 is LGHDT and CDR2 is YNNKEL (reference sequence). The CDR3 bases are TGTGCCAGCAGCCAAGTAGACAGCTTCGACACTGAAGCTTTCTTT. It is translated as CASSQVDSFDTEAFF.

This sequence joins TRBV7-9 and TRBJ2-6; D is undetermined. Germline CDR1 reads SEHNR; CDR2 reads FQNEAQ (reference sequence). This CDR3 region has 15 residues. Trimming removed 5 bases from V and 0 bases from J, with 8 bases in between. The CDR3 sequence: CASSADDSGANVLTF. The CDR3 DNA reads as TGTGCCAGCAGCGCTGACGACTCTGGGGCCAACGTCCTGACTTTC. Looking up the rest from reference TRBV7-9 and TRBJ2-6 gives the full variable domain: DTGVSQNPRHKITKRGQNVTFRCDPISEHNRLYWYRQTLGQGPEFLTYFQNEAQLEKSRLLSDRFSAERPKGSFSTLEIQRTEQGDSAMYLCASSADDSGANVLTFGAGSRLTVL.

This chain uses TRBV7-9 with TRBJ2-1; TRBD1 matches at 11 bases. Germline lookup yields CDR1 SEHNR and CDR2 FQNEAQ (reference sequence). J gave up 8 bases and V 3 bases, and 3 bases lay outside the gene matches. The CDR3 is made up of 14 amino acids. DNA of the CDR3: TGTGCCAGCAGCTTCGGACAGGGGGCCTATGAGCAGTTCTTC. Its protein is CASSFGQGAYEQFF.

The chain combines TRBV24-1 with TRBJ2-3; 9 bases fit TRBD1. The CDR3 has 14 residues. The V segment lost 3 bases and the J segment 4 bases; nucleotides outside the gene matches: 1. Germline V gives CDR1 KGHDR, CDR2 SFDVKD. The CDR3 DNA is TGTGCCACCAGTGATGGGACAGGGCCAGATACGCAGTATTTT. Residues: CATSDGTGPDTQYF.

This chain links TRBV27 with TRBJ2-1; 7 nucleotides agree with TRBD2. Trimming cost V 5 bases and J 8 bases; bases outside gene matches: 12. The CDR3 spans 15 residues. CDR1 MNHEY and CDR2 SMNVEV come from the germline V gene (reference sequence). Here the CDR3 DNA reads TGTGCCAGCAGTCGAGCGGGGTTGGCTTTTGATGAGCAGTTCTTC. Translating it yields CASSRAGLAFDEQFF.

This sequence joins TRBV7-6 and TRBJ2-2; 8 bases align to TRBD1. After removal of 3 bases from V and 4 bases from J, the junction contained 1 base not matched to a gene. The germline V gene encodes CDR1 SGHVS and CDR2 FNYEAQ. This CDR3 is built from 14 residues. CDR3 in amino acids: CASSFTGGTGELFF. CDR3 DNA: TGTGCCAGCAGCTTTACAGGGGGCACCGGGGAGCTGTTTTTT.

The chain has TRBV20-1 and TRBJ2-3; 8 positions agree with TRBD2. The ends lost 1 base at V and 4 bases at J; junction bases unmatched: 7. The CDR3 covers 15 residues. Germline V gives CDR1 DFQATT, CDR2 SNEGSKA (reference sequence). The CDR3 loop reads CSARVVGLASDTQYF. In DNA form, the CDR3 reads TGCAGTGCTAGAGTTGTCGGACTAGCATCAGATACGCAGTATTTT.

The V call is TRBV2, the J call TRBJ2-5; D tentatively fits TRBD1 or TRBD2 (5 bases each). CDR1 SNHLY and CDR2 FYNNEI come from the germline V gene. With 4 bases removed from V and 0 bases from J, the gap between germline ends came to 9 bases. The CDR3 runs to 14 residues. CDR3 loop: CASSVGRHQETQYF. In DNA form, the CDR3 reads TGTGCCAGCAGTGTGGGACGGCACCAAGAGACCCAGTACTTC.